Each of the 25 T cell receptor beta chains below was sequenced from the same sample in a study of T cell repertoires in cytomegalovirus infection. TCRdb fed the reads into MiXCR, producing one record per CDR3 protein. The data contain 200,000 to 250,000 distinct CDR3 sequences, approximately 24% of them singletons. The sample comprised CD8+ T cells from PBMCs. The receptors shown here come from a human donor in good health (CMV status not recorded). Some clones in this sample may be carry-over from other donors' samples.

This clonotype was counted ten times or more. The chain employs TRBV6-2 or TRBV6-3 and TRBJ2-3; 14 nucleotides match TRBD2. Germline V gene sequence: CDR1 MNHEY, CDR2 SVGEGT. This CDR3 has 17 amino acids. V gave up 6 bases and J gave up 0 bases; unmatched junction bases: 5. The CDR3 loop is CASSWTSGGTSTDTQYF. The CDR3 nucleotides are TGTGCCAGCAGCTGGACTAGCGGGGGGACTAGCACAGATACGCAGTATTTT.

This clonotype came up a few times. The chain has TRBV6-5 and TRBJ1-2, with 11 nucleotides matching TRBD1. Germline trimming cut 6 bases from V and 8 bases from J; bases unmatched to any gene: 11. Germline V gene sequence: CDR1 MNHEY, CDR2 SVGAGI. The CDR3 length is 15 residues. The CDR3: CASSPAGTGGTGYTF. Here the CDR3 DNA reads TGTGCCAGCAGCCCAGCCGGGACAGGGGGGACGGGCTACACCTTC.

The chain combines TRBV7-9 with TRBJ2-7; no definite D call. The germline V gene encodes CDR1 SEHNR and CDR2 FQNEAQ (reference sequence). The CDR3 is made up of 14 amino acids. Trimming shortened V by 3 bases and J by 6 bases, and 15 bases separated the two germline ends. Here the CDR3 reads CASSFSEGLFEQYF. CDR3 coding DNA: TGTGCCAGCAGCTTTTCAGAAGGCCTGTTCGAGCAGTACTTC.

This clonotype was recorded a few times. J is TRBJ1-1 and V is TRBV4-2, with D perhaps matching TRBD1 (5 bases). The CDR3 consists of 14 residues. Trimming left V 5 bases short and J 2 bases short, with 12 bases between. The germline V gene encodes CDR1 LGHNA and CDR2 YNFKEQ. The CDR3 coding sequence is TGTGCCAGCAGCTCGGGACCCCTTAACACTGAAGCTTTCTTT. It specifies CASSSGPLNTEAFF.

This rearrangement joins TRBV7-9 to TRBJ2-7, with D perhaps matching TRBD2 (5 bases). Trimming cost V 6 bases and J 6 bases, with 15 bases left between them. From germline, CDR1 is SEHNR and CDR2 FQNEAQ (reference sequence). There are 13 residues in the CDR3. CDR3 bases: TGTGCCAGCAGACCCCCCTCGGGATTCGAGCAGTACTTC. Translation: CASRPPSGFEQYF.

A few counts support this clonotype. V usage is TRBV28 and J usage is TRBJ2-5; 7 bases fit TRBD1. V shed 5 bases and J 1 base; nucleotides not matched to a gene: 4. This CDR3 spans 14 amino acids. Germline values: CDR1 MDHEN, CDR2 SYDVKM. The CDR3 region has the DNA TGTGCCAGCAGTAGGGGACAGTTCCAAGAGACCCAGTACTTC. This gives the protein CASSRGQFQETQYF.

This clonotype has a count of ten or more. The CDR3 DNA reads as TGTGCCAGCAGTTCCAGGGGGCAGGGGACAGATACGCAGTATTTT. This sequence encodes CASSSRGQGTDTQYF. J is TRBJ2-3 and V is TRBV12-3 or TRBV12-4; 8 bases are a match to TRBD1. This CDR3 comprises 15 residues. V gave up 4 bases and J gave up 3 bases; unmatched junction bases: 6.

The rearrangement links TRBV13 to TRBJ1-2; no clear D gene. V lost 0 bases, J lost 1 base, and 9 bases lay in between. This CDR3 is built from 15 residues. Germline V gene sequence: CDR1 PRHDT, CDR2 FYEKMQ (reference sequence). Here the CDR3 DNA reads TGTGCCAGCAGCTTAGGGGCGAATATTAACTATGGCTACACCTTC. Translation: CASSLGANINYGYTF.

This clonotype has a handful of counts. The V call is TRBV20-1, the J call TRBJ2-5, with D possibly being TRBD2 (6 bases). Trimming stripped 3 bases from V and 1 base from J, with 15 bases between. This CDR3 region has 15 residues. Germline assignment: CDR1 DFQATT and CDR2 SNEGSKA (reference sequence). The CDR3 DNA sequence: TGCAGTGCTAGGGAAGGGTGGGGACTCCAAGAGACCCAGTACTTC. It yields the protein CSAREGWGLQETQYF.

The chain links TRBV5-4 to TRBJ1-2; weak D call: TRBD1 (6 bases). V lost 2 bases and J 2 bases, leaving 10 bases between the germline ends. Germline V gene lookup returns CDR1 SGHNT and CDR2 YYREEE (reference sequence). This CDR3 spans 14 amino acids. Here the CDR3 reads CASSLEQGNYGYTF. CDR3 nucleotide sequence: TGTGCCAGCAGCTTAGAACAGGGAAACTATGGCTACACCTTC. Together with reference TRBV5-4 and TRBJ1-2, the CDR3 gives the full variable domain: ETGVTQSPTHLIKTRGQQVTLRCSSQSGHNTVSWYQQALGQGPQFIFQYYREEENGRGNFPPRFSGLQFPNYSSELNVNALELDDSALYLCASSLEQGNYGYTFGSGTRLTVV.

There are many counts of this clonotype. The V gene is TRBV7-6, the J gene TRBJ1-1; D call uncertain. V was cut by 4 bases and J by 6 bases, with 12 bases left in between. CDR3 length equals 13 residues. Germline V CDR1 and CDR2: SGHVS, FNYEAQ. The CDR3 here is CASSYALTSEAFF. The CDR3 nucleotides read TGTGCCAGCAGCTACGCTTTGACATCTGAAGCTTTCTTT.

Many counts were recorded for this clonotype. V gene TRBV6-5 combines with J gene TRBJ2-3; either TRBD1 or TRBD2 may fit D (5 bases each). The germline V gene has CDR1 MNHEY and CDR2 SVGAGI. The CDR3 sequence is 17 residues long. Trimming stripped 5 bases from V and 3 bases from J, with 21 bases between. CDR3 nucleotides: TGTGCCAGCAGTCCCTCCTTTCTGGGGGATCTAACAGATACGCAGTATTTT. It specifies CASSPSFLGDLTDTQYF.

Points on this clonotype: Because it lacks the conserved phenylalanine or tryptophan at the end, this CDR3 is likely a read error. This chain links TRBV12-3 or TRBV12-4 with TRBJ1-2; D is unresolved. V was trimmed by 3 bases and J by 0 bases, leaving 8 bases between them. The CDR3 contains 14 residues. The CDR3 DNA reads TGTGCCAGCAGTTTTTCGGCCACTAACTATGGCTACACCTTG. This sequence encodes CASSFSATNYGYTL.

There are a few counts of this clonotype. The V gene is TRBV29-1, the J gene TRBJ2-1; either TRBD1 or TRBD2 may fit D (5 bases each). The germline V gene has CDR1 SQVTM and CDR2 ANQGSEA. Between the trimmed V and J ends, which lost 2 bases and 4 bases, there was a span of 18 bases. The CDR3 loop spans 16 amino acids. CDR3 sequence (DNA): TGCAGCGTTGAAAATCGGGACGGTATAGCTTACAATGAGCAGTTCTTC. Translated, it gives CSVENRDGIAYNEQFF.

This clonotype has just a few counts. V usage is TRBV6-5 and J usage is TRBJ2-1; 7 bases fit TRBD1. Germline CDR1 and CDR2: MNHEY and SVGAGI. The CDR3 sequence is 14 residues long. Trimming at V came to 6 bases and at J to 9 bases, leaving 11 bases not matched to a gene. The CDR3 sequence is CASRPLSGGGEQFF. The CDR3 DNA sequence: TGTGCCAGCAGGCCACTATCAGGGGGTGGTGAGCAGTTCTTC.

This clonotype was detected many times. The V and J genes are TRBV27 and TRBJ2-1; the D gene is possibly TRBD1 (7 bases). The germline V and J ends were trimmed by 5 bases and 7 bases, with 18 bases remaining between them. This CDR3 has 15 residues. Per the germline V gene, CDR1 is MNHEY and CDR2 is SMNVEV (reference sequence). The DNA for the CDR3 is TGTGCCAGCAGTCAGGGGGACTTTTACGGAAATGAGCAGTTCTTC. Amino acids: CASSQGDFYGNEQFF.

As DNA, the CDR3 is TGTGCCAGCAGCTTGGGACAGGGAGCGGTCTATGGCTACACCTTC. Translated: CASSLGQGAVYGYTF. The chain joins TRBV13 to TRBJ1-2; 9 nucleotides match TRBD1. The CDR3 totals 15 residues. The junction had 6 bases not matched to a gene; V was cut back by 3 bases and J by 4 bases. Germline loops: CDR1 PRHDT, CDR2 FYEKMQ (reference sequence).

This clonotype was detected a few times. This chain connects TRBV28 to TRBJ2-5; D is undetermined. Germline lookup yields CDR1 MDHEN and CDR2 SYDVKM. This CDR3 region has 11 residues. Trimming left V 10 bases short and J 4 bases short, with 10 bases between. The CDR3 region has the DNA TGTGCCACGGCCTGGGCAGAGACCCAGTACTTC. This codes for CATAWAETQYF. The full variable domain, rest sourced from reference TRBV28 and TRBJ2-5, is DVKVTQSSRYLVKRTGEKVFLECVQDMDHENMFWYRQDPGLGLRLIYFSYDVKMKEKGDIPEGYSVSREKKERFSLILESASTNQTSMYLCATAWAETQYFGPGTRLLVL.

This clonotype occurred many times. The V call is TRBV7-9, the J call TRBJ1-4, with D possibly matching TRBD1 (6 bases). The CDR3 spans 15 residues. Looked up from germline, CDR1 is SEHNR and CDR2 is FQNEAQ (reference sequence). The germline V and J ends were trimmed by 5 bases and 5 bases, with 15 bases remaining between them. The CDR3 DNA follows: TGTGCCAGCAGCCTACCCGGACAGTTAAATGAAAAACTGTTTTTT. This codes for CASSLPGQLNEKLFF. Variable domain in full (rest from reference TRBV7-9 and TRBJ1-4): DTGVSQNPRHKITKRGQNVTFRCDPISEHNRLYWYRQTLGQGPEFLTYFQNEAQLEKSRLLSDRFSAERPKGSFSTLEIQRTEQGDSAMYLCASSLPGQLNEKLFFGSGTQLSVL.

The chain has TRBV6-5 and TRBJ2-7; TRBD2 matches 11 bases. The length of the CDR3 is 16 residues. The J segment lost 2 bases and the V segment lost 4 bases, leaving 7 bases of the junction unmatched. Germline lookup yields CDR1 MNHEY and CDR2 SVGAGI. As DNA, the CDR3 is TGTGCCAGCAGTTCCTCCGGGACTAGCGGCACCTACGAGCAGTACTTC. Its translation: CASSSSGTSGTYEQYF.

This chain connects TRBV20-1 to TRBJ1-1; D not resolved. Trimming removed 3 bases from V and 6 bases from J, with 17 bases in between. CDR3 length: 14 amino acids. The germline V gene encodes CDR1 DFQATT and CDR2 SNEGSKA (reference sequence). DNA of the CDR3: TGCAGTGCTAGTGAACAAGGCCCGGCGTCTGAAGCTTTCTTT. This translates into CSASEQGPASEAFF.

The count of this clonotype is one. The chain employs TRBV20-1 and TRBJ2-5; tentative D call: TRBD1 (6 bases). The V end lost 6 bases, the J end lost 2 bases, and 10 bases lay between the germline ends. The CDR3 is 12 amino acids. CDR1 and CDR2 (germline): DFQATT, SNEGSKA (reference sequence). CDR3 amino acids: CSAKGQQETQYF. CDR3 coding DNA: TGCAGTGCGAAAGGACAGCAAGAGACCCAGTACTTC.

The chain joins TRBV14 to TRBJ2-3; no reliable D call. Germline V CDR1 and CDR2: SGHDN, FVKESK. Deletions cut 0 bases from V and 0 bases from J, with 4 bases between. This CDR3 is 14 amino acids long. The CDR3 here is CASSQDGSTDTQYF. For the CDR3, the DNA is TGTGCCAGCAGCCAAGATGGGAGCACAGATACGCAGTATTTT.

On this clonotype itself: This may be a read error: a much more frequent sequence differs by one nucleotide. This chain uses TRBV7-9 with TRBJ2-1; D perhaps matches TRBD2 (6 bases). Per germline, CDR1 SEHNR and CDR2 FQNEAQ (reference sequence). V was clipped by 6 bases and J by 10 bases, with 22 bases between them. This CDR3 has 15 residues. CDR3 loop: CASSYPPAEGREQFF. CDR3 nucleotide sequence: TGTGCCAGCAGTTACCCCCCAGCGGAGGGGCGGGAGCAGTTCTTC.

This chain links TRBV27 with TRBJ2-7; D gene uncertain. Germline V gene sequence: CDR1 MNHEY, CDR2 SMNVEV (reference sequence). V was trimmed by 5 bases and J by 2 bases, leaving 13 bases between them. CDR3 length: 14 residues. The CDR3 sequence is CASSLGVEAYEQYF. Written as DNA, the CDR3 is TGTGCCAGCAGTCTAGGAGTTGAGGCCTACGAGCAGTACTTC.